One and the same sample provided the 26 T cell receptor beta chains below, sequenced in a study of identical twins. TCRdb re-called the 5' RACE reads through MiXCR, storing one row per CDR3 protein. The sample comprises just over 450,000 distinct CDR3 sequences, 12% to 15% of which are singletons, and around 0.57% rests with the top ten. The same data also went into a second study, on yellow fever vaccine responses in identical twins.

Sequences were obtained from CD4+ T cells sorted from blood. Receptors were obtained from a woman between 18 and 30 years old in good health.

The chain carries TRBV5-6 and TRBJ2-7; D is unresolved. Trimming removed 0 bases from V and 2 bases from J, with 9 bases in between. The length of the CDR3 is 14 residues. Germline CDR1 reads SGHDT; CDR2 reads YYEEEE. In nucleotides, the CDR3 is TGTGCCAGCAGCTTGGTAGGACCCACCTACGAGCAGTACTTC. Encoded protein: CASSLVGPTYEQYF.

This clonotype was detected only a few times. The chain joins TRBV28 to TRBJ2-5; 7 nucleotides agree with TRBD2. With 6 bases clipped from V and 5 bases from J, the junction kept 12 bases outside the gene matches. Germline assignment: CDR1 MDHEN and CDR2 SYDVKM. The CDR3 loop spans 15 amino acids. CDR3 coding DNA: TGTGCCAGCAGGCAAAGGGCGGGAGAAGTGGAGACCCAGTACTTC. Translated, it gives CASRQRAGEVETQYF.

CDR3 DNA sequence: TGTGCCAGCAGCCACCACGACAGTGGGGAAAAACTGTTTTTT. This encodes CASSHHDSGEKLFF. This chain joins TRBV3-1 and TRBJ1-4; TRBD1 might be the D (5 bases). V shed 3 bases and J shed 8 bases, with 13 bases lying between them. The CDR3 has 14 amino acids. Germline assignment: CDR1 LGHDT and CDR2 YNNKEL (reference sequence). Supplemented by reference TRBV3-1 and TRBJ1-4, the full variable domain reads DTAVSQTPKYLVTQMGNDKSIKCEQNLGHDTMYWYKQDSKKFLKIMFSYNNKELIINETVPNRFSPKSPDKAHLNLHINSLELGDSAVYFCASSHHDSGEKLFFGSGTQLSVL.

This clonotype was observed a handful of times. V and J are TRBV4-2 and TRBJ2-4; 12 bases align to TRBD2. Unmatched junction bases numbered 3, after V lost 0 bases and J lost 6 bases. CDR3 length equals 16 residues. CDR1 and CDR2 (germline): LGHNA, YNFKEQ. The CDR3 reads CASSQDLTSGRNIQYF. CDR3 coding DNA: TGTGCCAGCAGCCAAGATTTGACTAGCGGGAGAAACATTCAGTACTTC.

This clonotype has a count of ten or more. The V gene is TRBV4-3, the J gene TRBJ2-1; D perhaps matches TRBD1 (7 bases). This CDR3 is 17 amino acids long. Trimming took off 0 bases at V and 1 base at J, with 13 bases between the two ends. In germline, CDR1 is LGHNA, CDR2 YSLEER. The CDR3 bases are TGCGCCAGCAGCCAAGATGGAGGGGGCAGATCCTACAATGAGCAGTTCTTC. Its protein is CASSQDGGGRSYNEQFF.

The CDR3 spells CASSWIQGPWNEQFF. The DNA for the CDR3 is TGTGCCAGCAGCTGGATCCAGGGGCCTTGGAATGAGCAGTTCTTC. The chain is built from TRBV7-3 and TRBJ2-1; D perhaps matches TRBD1 (6 bases). The CDR3 length is 15 residues. V dropped 4 bases and J dropped 7 bases, with 17 bases sitting between them. Germline-derived CDR1 and CDR2 are SGHTA and FQGTGA.

This clonotype was observed a few times. A read error may account for a junction end that differs from germline. The chain carries TRBV7-7 and TRBJ2-1; D possibly corresponds to TRBD2 (6 bases). This CDR3 comprises 16 residues. Looked up from germline, CDR1 is SSHAT and CDR2 is FNYEAQ (reference sequence). CDR3 residues: CASSPIQAGSHNEQFF. The CDR3 DNA reads TGTGCTAGCAGCCCCATCCAGGCGGGATCCCACAATGAGCAGTTCTTC.

This clonotype was observed many times. The rearrangement joins TRBV5-1 to TRBJ2-1; the D is unclear. The germline V gene encodes CDR1 SGHRS and CDR2 YFSETQ. CDR3 length equals 13 residues. V dropped 5 bases and J dropped 8 bases, with 14 bases sitting between them. CDR3 amino acids: CASSQDVQYEQFF. In nucleotides, the CDR3 is TGCGCCAGCAGTCAGGACGTCCAGTATGAGCAGTTCTTC.

The rearrangement links TRBV20-1 to TRBJ2-1; D gene uncertain. Germline assignment: CDR1 DFQATT and CDR2 SNEGSKA (reference sequence). The CDR3 has 14 amino acids. Deletions cut 5 bases from V and 6 bases from J, with 17 bases between. The CDR3 is CSAQKPGVLNEQFF. CDR3 sequence (DNA): TGCAGTGCTCAAAAACCCGGAGTCCTCAATGAGCAGTTCTTC.

J is TRBJ2-7 and V is TRBV12-3 or TRBV12-4, with D uncertain. V shed 5 bases and J shed 2 bases, with 13 bases lying between them. CDR3 size: 14 residues. The CDR3 nucleotides are TGTGCCAGCAGTCCCGATCAGATCGCCTACGAGCAGTACTTC. The encoded protein is CASSPDQIAYEQYF.

The V and J genes are TRBV2 and TRBJ2-1; D may be TRBD2 (5 bases). Trimming pared 1 base from V and 5 bases from J, leaving 12 bases between. CDR3 length: 15 amino acids. In germline, CDR1 is SNHLY, CDR2 FYNNEI. The CDR3 nucleotides are TGTGCCAGCAGTGAAGAGGGCGGGCTCAACAATGAGCAGTTCTTC. Amino acids: CASSEEGGLNNEQFF.

This clonotype was detected a few times. This rearrangement joins TRBV2 to TRBJ2-4, with 8 positions matching TRBD1. V shed 2 bases and J 0 bases; nucleotides not matched to a gene: 6. Germline loops: CDR1 SNHLY, CDR2 FYNNEI. The CDR3 runs 17 residues. The CDR3 DNA reads as TGTGCCAGCAGTGAAACCGGACAGGGCCTAGCCAAAAACATTCAGTACTTC. It codes for CASSETGQGLAKNIQYF.

This clonotype appeared many times. V gene TRBV5-6 combines with J gene TRBJ2-1, with D unclear. V was clipped by 0 bases and J by 3 bases, with 7 bases between them. CDR1 is SGHDT and CDR2 is YYEEEE in the germline V gene. This CDR3 spans 14 amino acids. CDR3: CASSLGSLYNEQFF. CDR3 in DNA: TGTGCCAGCAGCTTGGGTAGCCTCTACAATGAGCAGTTCTTC.

The chain has TRBV19 and TRBJ2-7; weak D call: TRBD1 (6 bases). Germline loops: CDR1 LNHDA, CDR2 SQIVND (reference sequence). V shed 3 bases and J shed 6 bases, with 18 bases lying between them. The CDR3 is made up of 15 amino acids. CDR3 region: CASSMEGAAGVEQYF. CDR3 sequence (DNA): TGTGCCAGTAGTATGGAAGGTGCCGCAGGGGTCGAGCAGTACTTC.

V is TRBV6-4 and J is TRBJ1-1, with D maybe TRBD1 (5 bases). From germline, CDR1 is MRHNA and CDR2 SNTAGT. This CDR3 is 14 amino acids long. Trimming took off 6 bases at V and 4 bases at J, with 15 bases between the two ends. CDR3 bases: TGTGCCAGCAGGCCCGGGGGAGAGAGCACTGAAGCTTTCTTT. Translating gives CASRPGGESTEAFF.

The V call is TRBV7-8, the J call TRBJ1-1; tentatively, D is TRBD1 (5 bases). Germline V gene lookup returns CDR1 SGHVS and CDR2 FQNEAQ. The V end was cut by 6 bases, the J end by 8 bases, with 10 bases between. The CDR3 is 11 amino acids. DNA of the CDR3: TGTGCCAGCAGATCAGGGTTGGAAGCTTTCTTT. It specifies CASRSGLEAFF.

This clonotype came up a few times. The chain combines TRBV9 with TRBJ2-7; possibly TRBD1 or TRBD2 for D (5 bases each). CDR1 is SGDLS, CDR2 YYNGEE, per germline. This CDR3 region has 13 residues. V was shortened by 0 bases and J by 2 bases, with 6 bases between the two germline ends. The CDR3 DNA reads TGTGCCAGCAGCGTAGGGGGACCCTACGAGCAGTACTTC. It codes for CASSVGGPYEQYF. The entire variable domain, with the rest obtained from reference TRBV9 and TRBJ2-7, is as follows: DSGVTQTPKHLITATGQRVTLRCSPRSGDLSVYWYQQSLDQGLQFLIQYYNGEERAKGNILERFSAQQFPDLHSELNLSSLELGDSALYFCASSVGGPYEQYFGPGTRLTVT.

The chain is built from TRBV7-8 and TRBJ2-3, with unresolved D. The J call may be wrong; the DNA end is better matched by TRBJ1-5. This CDR3 has 13 amino acids. Looked up from germline, CDR1 is SGHVS and CDR2 is FQNEAQ. CDR3 sequence: CASSLAVDGTQHF. As DNA, the CDR3 is TGTGCCAGCAGCTTAGCCGTTGACGGTACGCAGCATTTT.

Note on this clonotype: One junction end does not reproduce the germline sequence, and a read error may be involved. The chain carries TRBV7-3 and TRBJ2-3; D is perhaps TRBD1 (6 bases). This CDR3 region has 13 residues. Per germline, CDR1 SGHTA and CDR2 FQGTGA. The CDR3 region is CASRLTGTDTQYF. The CDR3 nucleotides read TGTGCCAGCAGATTAACAGGGACAGATACGCAGTATTTT.

The chain carries TRBV24-1 and TRBJ2-2; no clear D. Per the germline V gene, CDR1 is KGHDR and CDR2 is SFDVKD. There are 12 residues in the CDR3. The V end lost 4 bases, the J end lost 3 bases, and 2 bases lay between the germline ends. The CDR3 loop is CATSEDTGELFF. The CDR3 DNA is TGTGCCACCAGTGAAGACACCGGGGAGCTGTTTTTT.

At least ten counts were recorded for this clonotype. The V and J genes are TRBV12-3 or TRBV12-4 and TRBJ1-5, with 9 positions matching TRBD1. This CDR3 contains 15 residues. V was clipped by 6 bases and J by 4 bases; unmatched bases: 7. CDR3 residues: CASRSSGTGNQPQHF. CDR3 DNA: TGTGCCAGCAGGTCCTCCGGGACAGGGAATCAGCCCCAGCATTTT.

In this sample, this clonotype turned up many times. The chain has TRBV27 and TRBJ2-7; tentatively, D is TRBD1 (6 bases). This CDR3 is built from 15 residues. Germline-derived CDR1 and CDR2 are MNHEY and SMNVEV (reference sequence). V was clipped by 0 bases and J by 4 bases, with 13 bases between them. DNA for the CDR3: TGTGCCAGCAGTTTATCCACAGGGATAGGGTACGAGCAGTACTTC. This gives the protein CASSLSTGIGYEQYF.

This clonotype was observed a handful of times. CDR3 DNA sequence: TGTGCCATCAGTGCCCGGGGCTCTAGTCAGCCCCAGCATTTT. Protein: CAISARGSSQPQHF. The chain carries TRBV10-3 and TRBJ1-5; tentatively, D is TRBD1 (5 bases). The ends were cut back, 4 bases at V and 6 bases at J, with 13 bases in the middle. In germline, CDR1 is ENHRY, CDR2 SYGVKD. This CDR3 contains 14 residues.

This clonotype has a count of ten or more. This CDR3 reads CASSRVQGIGELFF. The CDR3 DNA reads TGTGCCAGCAGCCGAGTCCAGGGGATCGGGGAGCTGTTTTTT. J is TRBJ2-2 and V is TRBV12-3 or TRBV12-4; perhaps TRBD1 as D (6 bases). Between the trimmed V and J ends, which lost 6 bases and 7 bases, there was a span of 15 bases. The CDR3 totals 14 residues.

This clonotype was found a few times. This rearrangement joins TRBV12-3 or TRBV12-4 to TRBJ1-2; D may be TRBD1 (6 bases). This CDR3 spans 13 amino acids. Trimming stripped 3 bases from V and 7 bases from J, with 12 bases between. CDR3 bases: TGTGCCAGCAGTTTCGGGGGCGTTAGTGGCTACACCTTC. Amino acids: CASSFGGVSGYTF.

This clonotype was picked up one time. This rearrangement joins TRBV7-8 to TRBJ2-1; D possibly corresponds to TRBD2 (5 bases). The V gene lost 0 bases and the J gene lost 9 bases, with 18 bases spanning the gap. This CDR3 has 16 amino acids. The V gene's germline CDR1 is SGHVS and CDR2 FQNEAQ. CDR3 in amino acids: CASSLAGASGLTEQFF. CDR3 bases: TGTGCCAGCAGCTTAGCGGGAGCCAGCGGACTCACTGAGCAGTTCTTC.